These T cell receptor beta chains were read from a single sample in a study of blood T cell repertoires in COVID-19. This table comes from immunoSEQ multiplex PCR, and its TCRdb copy is limited to in-frame clones, with some not included. The sample lists about 100,000 clones; over 80% were seen once. Sequences were obtained from peripheral blood. The receptors shown here come from a human donor with active COVID-19. The donor label of this sample is uncertain. Each CDR3 is given with its conserved first and last residue. The D gene is left open where the match is weak. Rows give clone size only sometimes, using once, few, many, or a class for an expanded clone.

clone_size	v_call	j_call	d_call	cdr3_aa	cdr3_nt
.	TRBV18	TRBJ2-7	TRBD2	CASSPAGGNEQYF	TGTGCCAGCTCACCGGCCGGGGGGAACGAGCAGTACTTC
.	TRBV13	TRBJ1-2	.	CASSITGINYGYTF	TGTGCCAGCAGCATTACAGGGATTAACTATGGCTACACCTTC
.	TRBV19	TRBJ1-1	.	CASTISRGTEAFF	TGTGCCAGTACAATCTCCAGGGGCACTGAAGCTTTCTTT
many	TRBV3-1/TRBV3-2	TRBJ2-2	.	CASSPPGDTGELFF	TGTGCCAGCAGCCCGCCAGGGGACACCGGGGAGCTGTTTTTT
.	TRBV27	TRBJ2-3	TRBD2	CASGRAKQVGTQYF	TGTGCCAGCGGGAGGGCGAAGCAAGTCGGCACGCAGTATTTT
.	TRBV12-3/TRBV12-4	TRBJ1-1	.	CASSPRSPGEAFF	TGTGCCAGCAGTCCCCGGAGCCCGGGGGAAGCTTTCTTT
few	TRBV7-2	TRBJ1-6	.	CASSLTPNSPLHF	TGTGCCAGCAGCCTAACTCCGAATTCACCCCTCCACTTT
.	TRBV27	TRBJ1-1	TRBD1	CASSARDRGLATEAFF	TGTGCCAGCAGTGCCCGGGACAGGGGTCTTGCCACTGAAGCTTTCTTT
once	TRBV14	TRBJ2-5	.	CASSQYRARRETQYF	TGTGCCAGCAGCCAATATCGTGCCCGGAGGGAGACCCAGTACTTC
.	TRBV19	TRBJ2-1	TRBD1	CATKGPQGPYNEQFF	TGTGCCACAAAAGGCCCACAGGGGCCCTACAATGAGCAGTTCTTC
.	TRBV23-1	TRBJ1-2	.	CASSQISGMRGYTF	TGCGCCAGCAGTCAAATCTCCGGGATGAGAGGCTACACCTTC
.	TRBV5-4	TRBJ2-2	TRBD1	CASSRRDRAAGGELFF	TGTGCCAGCAGTAGAAGGGACAGGGCGGCAGGGGGGGAGCTGTTTTTT
.	TRBV9	TRBJ2-1	TRBD2	CASSPSGLGYNEQFF	TGTGCCAGCAGCCCTAGCGGGCTTGGGTACAATGAGCAGTTCTTC
.	TRBV9	TRBJ2-3	.	CASSVSQGTDTQYF	TGTGCCAGCAGCGTTTCCCAGGGCACAGATACGCAGTATTTT
.	TRBV4-3	TRBJ2-7	TRBD1	CASSHFGTGNYEQYF	TGCGCCAGCAGCCATTTCGGGACAGGGAACTACGAGCAGTACTTC
few	TRBV2	TRBJ1-1	TRBD1	CASSGWQGDEAFF	TGTGCCAGCAGTGGCTGGCAGGGGGATGAAGCTTTCTTT
.	TRBV23-1	TRBJ1-5	.	CASSPHQGRVQPQHF	TGCGCCAGCAGTCCGCATCAGGGTCGGGTCCAGCCCCAGCATTTT
.	TRBV11-2	TRBJ1-2	TRBD1	CASSSTTGGISYTF	TGTGCCAGCAGCTCAACGACAGGGGGTATCAGCTACACCTTC